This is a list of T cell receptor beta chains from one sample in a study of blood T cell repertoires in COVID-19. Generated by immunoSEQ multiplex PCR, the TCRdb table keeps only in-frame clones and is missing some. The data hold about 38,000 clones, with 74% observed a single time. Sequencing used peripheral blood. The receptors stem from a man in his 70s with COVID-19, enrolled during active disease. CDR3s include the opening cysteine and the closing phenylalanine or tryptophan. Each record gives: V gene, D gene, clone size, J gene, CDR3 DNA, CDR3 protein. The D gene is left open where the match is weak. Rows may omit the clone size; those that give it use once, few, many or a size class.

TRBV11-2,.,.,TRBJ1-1,TGTGCCAGCAGCCCCAGCGGGGTCGACACTGAAGCTTTCTTT,CASSPSGVDTEAFF
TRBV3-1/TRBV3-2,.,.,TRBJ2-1,TGTGCCAGCAGCCAAGATGGCCCTAGCGCTGAGCAGTTCTTC,CASSQDGPSAEQFF
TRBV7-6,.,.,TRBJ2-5,TGTGCCAGCAGCCCTAATCCGGGTGGAGGGGAGACCCAGTACTTC,CASSPNPGGGETQYF
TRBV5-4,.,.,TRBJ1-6,TGTGCCAGCAGAAGGGGAGGGACGATTAATTCACCCCTCCACTTT,CASRRGGTINSPLHF
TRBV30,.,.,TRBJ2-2,TGTGCCTGGAGTCGAACGGAGACCGGGGAGCTGTTTTTT,CAWSRTETGELFF
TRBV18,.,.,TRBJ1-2,TGTGCCAGCTCACCACCACAGGGAAGTTTTGGCTACACCTTC,CASSPPQGSFGYTF
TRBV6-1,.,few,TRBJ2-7,TGTGCCAGCAGTGACCCTACCTACGAGCAGTACTTC,CASSDPTYEQYF
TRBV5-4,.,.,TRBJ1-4,TGTGCCAGCAGCTTGGGGGGCGGGAGACTTCAGAATGAAAAACTGTTTTTT,CASSLGGGRLQNEKLFF
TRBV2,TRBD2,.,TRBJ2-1,TGTGCCAGCAGTGAGGGAGGGGGAGCGGGAGCGTTCAATGAGCAGTTCTTC,CASSEGGGAGAFNEQFF
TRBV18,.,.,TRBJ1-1,TGTGCCAGCTCACCACAGGAGGTGAACACTGAAGCTTTCTTT,CASSPQEVNTEAFF
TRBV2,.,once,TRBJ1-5,TGTGCCAGCAGTGCGCAGGACAGTAGCAATCAGCCCCAGCATTTT,CASSAQDSSNQPQHF
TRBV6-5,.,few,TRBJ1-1,TGTGCCAGCAGCAAAGCAAGCGTTGGCACTGAAGCTTTCTTT,CASSKASVGTEAFF
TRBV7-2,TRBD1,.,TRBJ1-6,TGTGCCAGCAGCTTAGTCCCGACAGGGGGATATGGTCCCCTCCACTTT,CASSLVPTGGYGPLHF
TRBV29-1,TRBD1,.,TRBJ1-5,TGCAGCGTTTGGCAGGGGGCCAATCAGCCCCAGCATTTT,CSVWQGANQPQHF
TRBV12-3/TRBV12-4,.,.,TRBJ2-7,TGTGCCAGCAGTTTTGGAGGAGCCTACGAGCAGTACTTC,CASSFGGAYEQYF
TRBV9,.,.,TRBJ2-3,TGTGCCAGCAGCCCTCCATTTGGGGCCGACACAGATACGCAGTATTTT,CASSPPFGADTDTQYF
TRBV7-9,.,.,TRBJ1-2,TGTGCCAGCAGCTTTGAATTCGAGGCTTCCTCCCTTAACTATGGCTACACCTTC,CASSFEFEASSLNYGYTF
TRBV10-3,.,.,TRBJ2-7,TGTGCCATCCGAGGAGGTACCTACGAGCAGTACTTC,CAIRGGTYEQYF
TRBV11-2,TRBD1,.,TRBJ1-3,TGTGCCAGCAGCTTACGGGACAGGGGGGACTCTGGAAACACCATATATTTT,CASSLRDRGDSGNTIYF
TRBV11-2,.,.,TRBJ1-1,TGTGCCAGCAGCTTAGAACCAGGGATAAACACTGAAGCTTTCTTT,CASSLEPGINTEAFF
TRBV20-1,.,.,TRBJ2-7,TGCAGTGCTGGGACAAGGCACGAGCAGTACTTC,CSAGTRHEQYF
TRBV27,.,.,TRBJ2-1,TGTGCCAGCACCTTACAGGGTAACCATGAGCAGTTCTTC,CASTLQGNHEQFF
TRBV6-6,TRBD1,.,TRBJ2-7,TGTGCCAGCAGTTACGGACAGGGACTCGACGAGCAGTACTTC,CASSYGQGLDEQYF
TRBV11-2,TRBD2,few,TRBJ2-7,TGTGCCAGCAGCCGGAGGACTAGCGGGAGGCGTTACTCCTACGAGCAGTACTTC,CASSRRTSGRRYSYEQYF
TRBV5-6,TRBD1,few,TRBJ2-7,TGTGCCAGCAGCCCACAGGGGGCATATTTTAGGGAGCAGTACTTC,CASSPQGAYFREQYF
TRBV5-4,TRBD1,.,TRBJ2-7,TGTGCCAGCAGCGCGACAGGGGTAGTCTACGAGCAGTACTTC,CASSATGVVYEQYF
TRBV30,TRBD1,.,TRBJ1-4,TGTGCCTGGAGTCACGACAGGGAAGGACAAGAAAAACTGTTTTTT,CAWSHDREGQEKLFF
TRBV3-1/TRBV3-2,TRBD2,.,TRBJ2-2,TGTGCCAGCAACCCTAGCGGGGGACACGGGGAGCTGTTTTTT,CASNPSGGHGELFF
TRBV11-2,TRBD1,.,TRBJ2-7,TGTGCCAGCAGCACCACCGGGACAGGAGTCTACGAGCAGTACTTC,CASSTTGTGVYEQYF
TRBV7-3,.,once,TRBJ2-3,TGTGCCAGCAGCGGCGAGGGGGGCACAGATACGCAGTATTTT,CASSGEGGTDTQYF
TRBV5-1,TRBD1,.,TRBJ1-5,TGCGCCAGCAGCCCACAGGGGGAAGGTCAGCCCCAGCATTTT,CASSPQGEGQPQHF
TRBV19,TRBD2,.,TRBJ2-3,TGTGCCAGTAGTGAAACTGGGCTAGCGGGCACAGATACGCAGTATTTT,CASSETGLAGTDTQYF
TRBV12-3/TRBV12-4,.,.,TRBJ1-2,TGTGCCAGCAGTACCTTAGTTTATGGCTACACCTTC,CASSTLVYGYTF
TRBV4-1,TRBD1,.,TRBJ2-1,TGCGCCAGCAGCCCTCGGACAGGGGGGTTCAATGAGCAGTTCTTC,CASSPRTGGFNEQFF
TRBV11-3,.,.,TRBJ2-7,TGTGCCAGCAGCTCAACAGGGTACGAGCAGTACTTC,CASSSTGYEQYF
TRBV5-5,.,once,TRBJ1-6,TGTGCCAGCAGCCCATATATGTATGCGGGGGACTCACCCCTCCACTTT,CASSPYMYAGDSPLHF
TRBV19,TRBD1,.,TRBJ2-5,TGTGCCAGTAGTCCGACAGGGGGTACGGAGACCCAGTACTTC,CASSPTGGTETQYF
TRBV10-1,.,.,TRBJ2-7,TGCGCCAGCAGGGACAGTCACTCCTACGAGCAGTACTTC,CASRDSHSYEQYF
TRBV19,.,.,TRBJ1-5,TGTGCCAGTAGTAGGGCCCGCAGGCAGCCCCAGCATTTT,CASSRARRQPQHF
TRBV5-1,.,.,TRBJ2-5,TGCGCCAGCAGCTTGGCAAAAGAGACCCAGTACTTC,CASSLAKETQYF
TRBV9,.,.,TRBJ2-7,TGTGCCAGCAGCCCCCTAGGGGGCTACGAGCAGTACTTC,CASSPLGGYEQYF
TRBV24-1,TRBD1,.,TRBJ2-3,TGTGCCACCAGTGAGGGACAGGGGATGCATACGCAGTATTTT,CATSEGQGMHTQYF
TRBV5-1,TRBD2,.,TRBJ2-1,TGCGCCAGCAGCCCCCTTACTAGCGGGGGGGGCAATGAGCAGTTCTTC,CASSPLTSGGGNEQFF
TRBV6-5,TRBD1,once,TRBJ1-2,TGTGCCAGCAGTTCTTCACAGGGGGTCTATGGCTACACCTTC,CASSSSQGVYGYTF
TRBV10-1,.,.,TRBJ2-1,TGCGCCAGCAGTGAGGGGAGTATCTCCTACAATGAGCAGTTCTTC,CASSEGSISYNEQFF
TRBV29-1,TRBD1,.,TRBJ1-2,TGCAGCGTTTCAAATGGACAGGGAATGGATGGCTACACCTTC,CSVSNGQGMDGYTF
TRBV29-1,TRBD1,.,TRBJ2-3,TGCAGCGTGGTGGGACAGGGGGCGACAGATACGCAGTATTTT,CSVVGQGATDTQYF
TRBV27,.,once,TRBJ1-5,TGTGCCAGCAGCCGCAATCCGGACAGCCAAATACAAAGCAATCAGCCCCAGCATTTT,CASSRNPDSQIQSNQPQHF
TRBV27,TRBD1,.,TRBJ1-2,TGTGCCAGCAGTACACACAGGGGTGGCTATGGCTACACCTTC,CASSTHRGGYGYTF
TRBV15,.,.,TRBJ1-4,TGTGCCACCAGCAGACCCGACAGAAGGAAACTGTTTTTT,CATSRPDRRKLFF
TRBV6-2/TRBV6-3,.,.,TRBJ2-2,TGTGCCAGCAGTTACCCAGACTACACCGGGGAGCTGTTTTTT,CASSYPDYTGELFF